This T cell receptor beta chain was obtained from a study of T cells in Graves' hyperthyroidism and ophthalmopathy (dated by TCRdb to 2018 to 2020). For context, the study as a whole: Peripheral blood was collected at initial diagnosis, before any treatment. Whether ophthalmopathy could be predicted prospectively was tested in an independent validation cohort made up of fewer than 20 hyperthyroidism patients plus 17 patients who later progressed to ophthalmopathy. In addition, the study compared T-cell repertoires in thyroid tissue and in blood from six Graves' hyperthyroidism patients. A discovery cohort of approximately 97 patients, roughly 45 with Graves' ophthalmopathy and roughly 59 with stable Graves' hyperthyroidism, was used to find distinguishing TCR V-J signatures. The 100 or so discovery patients were randomly split 7:3 into training and test sets. The paper describes TCR Vbeta CDR3 sequencing of 130 to 150 peripheral blood samples, made up of fewer than 50 ophthalmopathy patients, roughly 75 hyperthyroidism patients and roughly 17 progressor patients. Following sampling, methimazole starting at 30 mg daily was given to hyperthyroidism patients, and high-dose intravenous methylprednisolone was given to ophthalmopathy patients. What the authors observed across the whole study: In cross-validation, a model built on a 13 V-J signature told ophthalmopathy apart from stable hyperthyroidism with approximately 90% sensitivity and about 81% specificity, and in testing the same model reached 80%/75%. Sample size was not statistically predetermined, and blinding of investigators to group allocation was not performed. Most expanded thyroid clonotypes (frequency above 0.001) were also detected in blood, suggesting blood repertoires may reflect thyroid immune responses. During validation, the model predicted progression to ophthalmopathy a median of around 6 months ahead of onset, with roughly 65% sensitivity and 72% to 80% specificity.

This clonotype showed up many times. Its specific antigen is unknown. Nothing much larger sits one base from this clone, and base qualities are not available. A patient counted as having stable Graves' hyperthyroidism if no progression to ophthalmopathy occurred over 18 months of follow-up. Hyperthyroidism patients were aged 18 to 65 years and newly diagnosed, with disease duration of less than 2 months. Exclusion was applied to patients with uncontrolled infections, other autoimmune diseases, pregnancy or lactation. Diagnoses were based on clinical symptoms, serum thyroxine and TRAb, thyroid ultrasound and orbital computed tomography. PBMCs were separated from approximately 9.9 ml of fresh peripheral blood using Ficoll-Paque density gradient centrifugation. Trizol reagent was used to extract total RNA, and RNA quality was then checked on an Agilent 2100 Bioanalyzer. Amplification of TCR beta CDR3 regions was carried out from RNA transcripts. A first-round RT-PCR of the TCR CDR3 used the HTBI primer set with the Qiagen OneStep RT-PCR kit. Libraries were constructed in a second round of multiplex PCR, after which size selection and purification were performed. The libraries were sequenced on an Illumina HiSeq2000 using paired-end 100 bp reads. The authors' pipeline ran thus. Raw data were processed with SOAPnuke, discarding reads with adapters, uncalled bases, mean Phred below 15, or no exact constant-primer or identifier match. High-quality paired reads were merged with COPE v1.2.5, and unique nucleotide sequences were defined as clonotypes. MiTCR v1.1 was used to align clonotypes to the IMGT TRBV, TRBD and TRBJ reference segments. The analysis was restricted to V-J combinations with a frequency above 0.0001, which together covered 99.2% of the repertoires. The TCS score was defined as the ratio of F50 (clonal expansion) to E x V (chaos), calculated using BLOSUM62-based TCRdist between CDR3 peptides within each V-J. Welch's t-statistics and random forest reduced around 520 V-J features to 13, which were used in a naive Bayes classifier (R e1071). The public reads were quality trimmed at Q25 with fastp and then assembled into clones with MiXCR by TCRdb, keeping productive beta chains. Each record represents a unique CDR3 protein, reported with the most common genes and DNA among its rows. In this record, the V and J calls reflect TCRdb's handling and not the investigators' own analysis. Within this sample are 450,000 to 600,000 distinct CDR3 sequences, with approximately 14% of them counted one time only. About 15% of the sample is taken by the ten largest.

The TCR comes from a middle-aged woman with Graves' hyperthyroidism. Sequenced: blood.

The CDR3 protein is CASSQLRGWEQYF. The nucleotide sequence is given as TGTGCCAGCAGCCAACTTCGAGGGTGGGAGCAGTACTTC. In this chain, TRBV3-1 is recombined with TRBJ2-7, with TRBD2 as a weak D call on 5 bases. The CDR3 numbers 13 residues from cysteine through phenylalanine. CDR3 DNA is the only sequence kept; it has 39 bases, read in frame from the first base. The germline V gene (reference sequence) gives CDR1 as LGHDT and CDR2 as YNNKEL. Trimming at the junction amounts to 2 bases on V and 7 bases on J, and the germline ends lie 12 bases apart.